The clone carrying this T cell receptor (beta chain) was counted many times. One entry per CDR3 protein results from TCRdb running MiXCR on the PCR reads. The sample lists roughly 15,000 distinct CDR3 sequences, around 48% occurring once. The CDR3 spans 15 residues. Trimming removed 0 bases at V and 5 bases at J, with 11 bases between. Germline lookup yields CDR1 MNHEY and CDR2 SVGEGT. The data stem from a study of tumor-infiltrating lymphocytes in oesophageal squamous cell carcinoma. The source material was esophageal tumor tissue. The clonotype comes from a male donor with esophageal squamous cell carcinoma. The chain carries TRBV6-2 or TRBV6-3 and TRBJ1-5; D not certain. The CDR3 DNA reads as TGTGCCAGCAGTTACTCCCGGATATTGGATCAGCCCCAGCATTTT. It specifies CASSYSRILDQPQHF.